The entry below describes one TCR beta chain. The specificity of this receptor is unknown. The record has no base qualities; no much larger clone is one base away. V drops 0 bases and J drops 6 bases, leaving 5 bases in between. CDR1 and CDR2 are drawn from the germline V gene: SGHTA, FQGTGA. The CDR3, cysteine through phenylalanine, is 13 amino acids long. Only the CDR3 DNA stays, 39 bases, in frame from base 1. The protocol used for the library was 5' RACE. The sample was run on a NextSeq 500. Unique molecular identifiers were attached to individual cDNA molecules in the TCR library protocol so that sequencing error and PCR bias could be corrected. Both TCR alpha and beta chains were sequenced, and tight co-correlation was observed between alpha and beta sequence abundances in each sample. From the authors' description of their analysis: Decombinator V4 was used to annotate TCR sequences for V gene, J gene and CDR3. TCRs were defined as expanded if a significant change between any two time points was detected under a Poisson model with p below 0.0001. TCR abundances were normalised to the total number of TCRs sequenced per sample and were expressed as counts per million. MAIT TCRs were defined by TRAV1-2 paired with TRAJ12, TRAJ20 or TRAJ33, and iNKT TCRs by TRAV10 paired with TRAJ18. VDJdb, accessed 1 November 2021, was searched for CMV, EBV and SARS-CoV-2 annotated TCRs, excluding TCRs annotated for multiple antigens. The public reads were quality trimmed at Q25 with fastp and then assembled into clones with MiXCR by TCRdb, keeping productive beta chains. Each CDR3 protein gets just one entry, which takes the most common genes and DNA from the rows behind it. TCRdb assigned the V and J calls; the authors' analysis was not used. A total of 55,000 to 80,000 distinct CDR3 sequences appear in this sample, roughly 9% of them only once. The ten largest clones capture around an eighth of the sample.

Set within a cohort of healthcare workers in London, UK, this nested case-control study involved weekly PCR testing of nasopharyngeal swabs along with blood sampling. Between 23 and 31 March 2020, the week of the UK lockdown, healthcare workers were enrolled and then followed up weekly for as long as 16 weeks. This specimen belongs to a study of early T cells in non-severe SARS-CoV-2 infection (dated by TCRdb to about 2021). As for the study more broadly: Because TCR sequencing relied on bulk RNA taken from unsorted whole blood, pairing of alpha and beta chains was not possible.

Broader findings and caveats from the paper: VDJdb matching was skewed toward anti-spike CD8 responses, so virus-specific expansions were likely underestimated and private and CD4 specificities were missed.

The TCR comes from an adult who was a healthcare worker with PCR-confirmed SARS-CoV-2 infection or an uninfected control (not recorded which). The starting material was whole blood, obtained at baseline. Rearrangement joined TRBV7-3 to TRBJ2-2; the D gene assignment is ambiguous. DNA sequence: TGTGCCAGCAGCTTAACTTTGGCCGGGGAGCTGTTTTTT. This gives the protein CASSLTLAGELFF.